The clone carrying this TCR beta chain appeared a few times. The data belong to a study of PD-1 blockade in mismatch repair-deficient tumors. With 6 bases clipped from V and 3 bases from J, the junction kept 11 bases outside the gene matches. Germline loops: CDR1 LGHNT, CDR2 FRNRAP. The length of the CDR3 is 16 residues. Sequencing used immunoSEQ multiplex PCR; TCRdb keeps in-frame clones, though not all of them. The sample has 15,000 to 20,000 clones, approximately 84% seen once. V and J are TRBV12-5 and TRBJ2-3; 8 nucleotides align to TRBD2. This receptor was identified in an adult with mismatch repair-deficient cancer. The sequenced sample was PBMCs, obtained before pembrolizumab treatment. Here the CDR3 reads CASGETRLAKTDTQYF. CDR3 bases: TGTGCTAGTGGCGAAACTCGACTAGCGAAAACAGATACGCAGTATTTT.